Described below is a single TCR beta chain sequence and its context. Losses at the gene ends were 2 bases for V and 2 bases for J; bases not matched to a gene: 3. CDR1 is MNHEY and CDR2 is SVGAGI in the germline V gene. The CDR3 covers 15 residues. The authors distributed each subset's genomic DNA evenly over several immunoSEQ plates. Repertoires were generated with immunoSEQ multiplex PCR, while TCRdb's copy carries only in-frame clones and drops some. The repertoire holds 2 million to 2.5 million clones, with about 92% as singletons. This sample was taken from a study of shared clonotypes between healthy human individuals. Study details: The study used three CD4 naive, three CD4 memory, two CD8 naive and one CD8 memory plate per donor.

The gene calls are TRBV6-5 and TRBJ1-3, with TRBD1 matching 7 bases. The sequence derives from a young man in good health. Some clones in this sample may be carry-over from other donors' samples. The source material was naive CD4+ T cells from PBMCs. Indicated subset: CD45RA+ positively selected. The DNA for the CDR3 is TGTGCCAGCAGTTACGCCGGGACAGCTGGAAACACCATATATTTT. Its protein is CASSYAGTAGNTIYF.